These 25 T cell receptor beta chains came from one sample sequenced in a study. Generated by immunoSEQ multiplex PCR, the TCRdb table keeps only in-frame clones and is missing some. Of under 90,000 clones listed, around 93% are singletons. The sample was PBMCs. The receptors originated from a man aged 35 to 55 with rheumatoid arthritis.

This chain links TRBV9 with TRBJ1-1; D gene unclear. The CDR3 spans 17 residues. Trimming stripped 0 bases from V and 1 base from J, with 16 bases between. The germline V gene encodes CDR1 SGDLS and CDR2 YYNGEE. CDR3 loop: CASSVAAYDTPNTEAFF. The DNA for the CDR3 is TGTGCCAGCAGCGTAGCTGCGTACGATACCCCGAACACTGAAGCTTTCTTT.

The chain joins TRBV6-5 to TRBJ2-5; 7 bases are a match to TRBD1. CDR1 is MNHEY, CDR2 SVGAGI, per germline. V lost 4 bases to trimming and J lost 5 bases; unmatched junction nucleotides: 13. The CDR3 runs to 16 residues. CDR3 nucleotide sequence: TGTGCCAGCAGTTCCCGACAGGGCTTGGTGTGGGAGACCCAGTACTTC. This sequence encodes CASSSRQGLVWETQYF.

The V and J genes are TRBV10-3 and TRBJ1-1, with 8 bases matching TRBD1. The J segment lost 1 base and the V segment lost 3 bases, leaving 1 base of the junction unmatched. In germline, CDR1 is ENHRY, CDR2 SYGVKD. CDR3 size: 14 residues. The CDR3 sequence is CAISEGQGNTEAFF. The CDR3 DNA reads as TGTGCCATCAGTGAAGGACAGGGGAACACTGAAGCTTTCTTT.

This chain uses TRBV12-2 with TRBJ2-1; TRBD2, the D gene given by the table, was not confirmed from the DNA. TRBV12-2 constitutes a pseudogene. The CDR3 is 15 amino acids. The CDR3 sequence: CASRRSGTKEDEQFF. CDR3 DNA sequence: TGTGCAAGTCGCCGAAGCGGGACAAAAGAGGATGAGCAGTTCTTC.

The genes are TRBV29-1 and TRBJ2-1, with 8 bases fitting TRBD2. Trimming took 8 bases from V and 5 from J; bases not matched to a gene: 17. CDR3 length equals 16 residues. CDR1 is SQVTM, CDR2 ANQGSEA, per germline. This chain's CDR3 is CSFRHSRGVLNNEQFF. CDR3 DNA sequence: TGCAGCTTTCGTCACTCGCGGGGGGTTTTAAACAATGAGCAGTTCTTC.

This clone has just a few counts. The CDR3 bases are TGTGCCAGCAGTTTTCCCCCGGGGCACGCCTACGAGCAGTACTTC. This translates into CASSFPPGHAYEQYF. V and J are TRBV6-2 or TRBV6-3 and TRBJ2-7; TRBD1 or TRBD2 may be the D gene (5 bases each). In germline, CDR1 is MNHEY, CDR2 SVGEGT. This CDR3 comprises 15 residues. Trimming cost V 4 bases and J 2 bases, with 15 bases left between them.

The CDR3 DNA is TGTGCCAGTAGTCTGCTGACAGGGAGGGGCACTGAAGCTTTCTTT. It translates to CASSLLTGRGTEAFF. The V gene is TRBV19, the J gene TRBJ1-1; 7 nucleotides agree with TRBD1. CDR1 is LNHDA and CDR2 is SQIVND in the germline V gene (reference sequence). The CDR3 sequence is 15 residues long. V lost 5 bases, J lost 4 bases, and 10 bases stayed unmatched.

This rearrangement joins TRBV5-1 to TRBJ2-3; D may be TRBD2 (6 bases). CDR1 and CDR2 from the germline V gene are SGHRS and YFSETQ. This CDR3 is built from 16 residues. Trimming took 0 bases from V and 2 from J, leaving 13 bases between them. CDR3 amino acids: CASSLAGGTHTDTQYF. CDR3 in DNA: TGCGCCAGCAGCTTGGCCGGGGGTACCCACACAGATACGCAGTATTTT.

The J gene is TRBJ2-7, the V gene TRBV19, with a possible D match to TRBD1 (5 bases). CDR3 size: 15 residues. V lost 3 bases to trimming and J lost 2 bases, with 14 bases between them. The germline V gene encodes CDR1 LNHDA and CDR2 SQIVND (reference sequence). Here the CDR3 DNA reads TGTGCCAGTAGTATTAGAGACAGTCACACCTACGAGCAGTACTTC. It translates to CASSIRDSHTYEQYF. Complete variable domain (other parts from reference TRBV19 and TRBJ2-7): DGGITQSPKYLFRKEGQNVTLSCEQNLNHDAMYWYRQDPGQGLRLIYYSQIVNDFQKGDIAEGYSVSREKKESFPLTVTSAQKNPTAFYLCASSIRDSHTYEQYFGPGTRLTVT.

CDR3 coding DNA: TGTGCCAGCAGTTTTCGGACGTCTGGAAACACCATATATTTT. It is translated as CASSFRTSGNTIYF. The chain joins TRBV28 to TRBJ1-3; D is uncertain. Germline CDR1 and CDR2: MDHEN and SYDVKM. Trimming cost V 3 bases and J 1 base, with 7 bases left between them. CDR3 length equals 14 residues. Looking up the rest from reference TRBV28 and TRBJ1-3 gives the full variable domain: DVKVTQSSRYLVKRTGEKVFLECVQDMDHENMFWYRQDPGLGLRLIYFSYDVKMKEKGDIPEGYSVSREKKERFSLILESASTNQTSMYLCASSFRTSGNTIYFGEGSWLTVV.

The chain combines TRBV6-2 or TRBV6-3 with TRBJ2-3; D perhaps matches TRBD2 (6 bases). V lost 3 bases and J lost 0, with 10 bases in between. The CDR3 is 15 amino acids. Germline V gene sequence: CDR1 MNHEY, CDR2 SVGEGT. The CDR3 DNA is TGTGCCAGCAGTTATTCGGGAGTAAGCACAGATACGCAGTATTTT. Its protein is CASSYSGVSTDTQYF.

V gene TRBV7-2 combines with J gene TRBJ2-5; D gene ambiguous. Germline V gene sequence: CDR1 SGHTA, CDR2 FQGNSA. The V end lost 5 bases, the J end lost 4 bases, and 11 bases lay between the germline ends. This CDR3 spans 13 amino acids. Written as DNA, the CDR3 is TGTGCCAGCAGCCCCGGACGGCGAGAGACCCAGTACTTC. It is translated as CASSPGRRETQYF.

This clone was counted a single time. The rearrangement joins TRBV3-1 (or the pseudogene TRBV3-2) to TRBJ2-1; the D is unclear. The CDR3 is 13 amino acids. The V gene lost 7 bases and the J gene lost 7 bases, with 14 bases spanning the gap. Looked up from germline, CDR1 is LGHDT and CDR2 is YNNKEL (reference sequence). The CDR3 loop reads CASTPRNENEQFF. DNA for the CDR3: TGTGCCAGCACCCCAAGGAATGAGAATGAGCAGTTCTTC.

This CDR3 is CASSFRASTDTQYF. The CDR3 nucleotides are TGTGCCAGCAGTTTTAGAGCCAGCACAGATACGCAGTATTTT. The chain carries TRBV27 and TRBJ2-3, with unresolved D. Germline V lookup: CDR1 MNHEY, CDR2 SMNVEV (reference sequence). This CDR3 region has 14 residues. Between the trimmed V and J ends, which lost 3 bases and 0 bases, there was a span of 7 bases.

The chain links TRBV5-8 to TRBJ2-3; the D gene is possibly TRBD2 (6 bases). The germline V gene encodes CDR1 SGHTS and CDR2 YDEGEE. The CDR3 runs 15 residues. The germline V and J ends were trimmed by 4 bases and 4 bases, with 16 bases remaining between them. CDR3 protein: CASSQGLVRADTQYF. The CDR3 coding sequence is TGTGCCAGCAGCCAGGGACTTGTACGGGCAGATACGCAGTATTTT.

This chain connects TRBV6-4 to TRBJ1-5; tentatively, D is TRBD1 (5 bases). V was clipped by 8 bases and J by 5 bases, with 16 bases between them. This CDR3 has 14 amino acids. Per germline, CDR1 MRHNA and CDR2 SNTAGT. CDR3 loop: CASAHRDGDQPQHF. Here the CDR3 DNA reads TGTGCCAGCGCTCACCGGGACGGTGATCAGCCCCAGCATTTT.

This clone was seen only once. The gene calls are TRBV6-6 and TRBJ2-7; D assignment may be TRBD1 or TRBD2 (6 bases each). Per germline, CDR1 MNHNY and CDR2 SVGAGI (reference sequence). CDR3 length: 13 amino acids. V was shortened by 2 bases and J by 6 bases, with 11 bases between the two germline ends. The CDR3 region has the DNA TGTGCCAGCAGTTACGGGGGGCCAGGCGAGCAGTACTTC. It translates to CASSYGGPGEQYF.

The count of this clone is one. V and J are TRBV27 and TRBJ2-3, with 8 bases lining up with TRBD2. This CDR3 has 15 residues. Germline V CDR1 and CDR2: MNHEY, SMNVEV (reference sequence). Losses at the gene ends were 2 bases for V and 4 bases for J; bases not matched to a gene: 5. The CDR3 spells CASSLSGSWSDTQYF. CDR3 coding DNA: TGTGCCAGCAGTTTAAGCGGGAGCTGGTCAGATACGCAGTATTTT.

This chain uses TRBV2 with TRBJ1-2, with unresolved D. The CDR3 runs to 15 residues. V lost 6 bases and J 0 bases, leaving 14 bases between the germline ends. Germline V gene data show CDR1 as SNHLY and CDR2 as FYNNEI. The CDR3 DNA is TGTGCCAGCAGGCCCCGGCAGCAGGCTAACTATGGCTACACCTTC. It is translated as CASRPRQQANYGYTF.

The V call is TRBV30, the J call TRBJ2-3; no firm D call. CDR1 and CDR2 from the germline V gene are GTSNPN and SVGIG (reference sequence). V was pared by 0 bases and J by 4 bases, with 5 bases between. The CDR3 sequence is 12 residues long. CDR3 nucleotides: TGTGCCTGGAGTGTCGGGCCAGATACGCAGTATTTT. This encodes CAWSVGPDTQYF.

The chain has TRBV27 and TRBJ2-5; 9 positions match TRBD2. J lost 5 bases, V lost 6 bases, and 7 bases had no gene match. The CDR3 sequence is 14 residues long. Germline-derived CDR1 and CDR2 are MNHEY and SMNVEV (reference sequence). CDR3 nucleotides: TGTGCCAGCAGGGGACTAGCCTCCGGGGAGACCCAGTACTTC. This codes for CASRGLASGETQYF.

This chain links TRBV15 with TRBJ2-5; no clear D gene. This CDR3 contains 14 residues. Between the trimmed V and J ends, which lost 0 bases and 1 base, there was a span of 6 bases. Per the germline V gene, CDR1 is LNHNV and CDR2 is YYDKDF (reference sequence). The CDR3 DNA is TGTGCCACCAGCAGAGATAGGGCCCAAGAGACCCAGTACTTC. This codes for CATSRDRAQETQYF.

The CDR3 spells CASSPRTGVNTEAFF. CDR3 sequence (DNA): TGCGCCAGCAGCCCCCGGACAGGAGTGAACACTGAAGCTTTCTTT. V and J are TRBV5-1 and TRBJ1-1, with 7 bases matching TRBD1. The trim removed 4 bases at V and 0 bases at J, leaving 6 bases unmatched. This CDR3 has 15 residues. The germline CDR1 and CDR2 sequences are SGHRS and YFSETQ.

The rearrangement uses TRBV6-5 and TRBJ1-1; D not certain. The germline V gene encodes CDR1 MNHEY and CDR2 SVGAGI. The CDR3 contains 14 residues. Trimming removed 4 bases at V and 0 bases at J, with 9 bases between. For the CDR3, the DNA is TGTGCCAGCAGTTCGAGGAATTTGAACACTGAAGCTTTCTTT. This sequence encodes CASSSRNLNTEAFF.

V gene TRBV5-8 combines with J gene TRBJ2-1, with D maybe TRBD1 (5 bases). V was pared by 0 bases and J by 4 bases, with 11 bases between. The CDR3 runs to 15 residues. Looked up from germline, CDR1 is SGHTS and CDR2 is YDEGEE. CDR3 sequence reads: CASSLEGRIYNEQFF. CDR3 DNA: TGTGCCAGCAGCTTGGAGGGGCGGATTTACAATGAGCAGTTCTTC. The whole variable domain, remainder taken from reference TRBV5-8 and TRBJ2-1, is EAGVTQSPTHLIKTRGQQATLRCSPISGHTSVYWYQQALGLGLQFLLWYDEGEERNRGNFPPRFSGRQFPNYSSELNVNALELEDSALYLCASSLEGRIYNEQFFGPGTRLTVL.